Following are 27 T cell receptor beta chains from one sample sequenced in a study of cytotoxic CD8 clonotypes in ibrutinib-treated CLL. Assay: immunoSEQ multiplex PCR; the TCRdb copy retains only in-frame clones and omits some. The sample lists approximately 300,000 clones, about 80% occurring once. The sequencing used PBMCs, collected before ibrutinib treatment. These receptors were collected from a human donor with chronic lymphocytic leukemia.

This clone appeared a few times. The chain couples TRBV5-1 to TRBJ2-2; D remains ambiguous. V was pared by 2 bases and J by 5 bases, with 13 bases between. Looked up from germline, CDR1 is SGHRS and CDR2 is YFSETQ. The CDR3 is 15 amino acids. The CDR3 spells CASSFARDSTGELFF. In DNA form, the CDR3 reads TGCGCCAGCAGCTTCGCCCGAGATTCGACCGGGGAGCTGTTTTTT.

This chain joins TRBV25-1 and TRBJ2-1; 8 nucleotides align to TRBD2. J gave up 2 bases and V 2 bases, and 11 bases lay outside the gene matches. Germline V gives CDR1 MGHDK, CDR2 SYGVNS. The CDR3 covers 18 residues. The DNA of the CDR3 is TGTGCCAGCAGTGAAGGGGCAGGAGCGGGAGCCGCCTACAATGAGCAGTTCTTC. It encodes CASSEGAGAGAAYNEQFF.

J is TRBJ2-2 and V is TRBV10-3; a weak D match, TRBD2 (5 bases). V lost 4 bases and J lost 1, with 7 bases in between. The CDR3 extends over 14 amino acids. The V gene's germline CDR1 is ENHRY and CDR2 SYGVKD. The CDR3 region is CAISGAENTGELFF. The CDR3 nucleotides are TGTGCCATCAGTGGAGCGGAGAACACCGGGGAGCTGTTTTTT.

This clone was seen once. The junction does not match germline at one end; this may be a read error. This rearrangement joins TRBV11-2 to TRBJ2-7, with D perhaps matching TRBD1 (5 bases). Germline loops: CDR1 SGHAT, CDR2 FQNNGV. The CDR3 is 15 amino acids. The CDR3 DNA reads as TGTGCCAGCAGCTTCGAAGGACACTCCCGTTACGGATTGAACTTC. Its translation is CASSFEGHSRYGLNF.

This clone was picked up one time. Other nucleotide sequences in the sample specify the same CDR3. This chain links TRBV4-2 with TRBJ2-7, with 7 nucleotides matching TRBD2. The germline V gene has CDR1 LGHNA and CDR2 YNFKEQ. The CDR3 covers 14 residues. V trimming: 0 bases; J trimming: 2 bases; junction bases outside the gene matches: 1. The CDR3 is CASSQEAGPYEQYF. The CDR3 DNA sequence: TGTGCCAGCAGCCAAGAAGCGGGGCCCTACGAGCAGTACTTC.

This clone was found a few times. This chain joins TRBV5-1 and TRBJ2-1; 11 bases align to TRBD2. The J segment lost 8 bases and the V segment lost 2 bases, leaving 6 bases of the junction unmatched. The germline CDR1 and CDR2 sequences are SGHRS and YFSETQ. CDR3 length: 15 amino acids. CDR3 nucleotide sequence: TGCGCCAGCAGCTTTACGACTAGCGGGACGGATGAGCAGTTCTTC. It specifies CASSFTTSGTDEQFF.

The rearrangement joins TRBV2 to TRBJ1-4; maybe TRBD1 (5 bases). Germline V CDR1 and CDR2: SNHLY, FYNNEI. The CDR3 runs 16 residues. V was pared by 8 bases and J by 0 bases, with 16 bases between. For the CDR3, the DNA is TGTGCCAGCGTTGGGACGGGTTATGCAACTAATGAAAAACTGTTTTTT. Translating gives CASVGTGYATNEKLFF. Variable domain in full (rest from reference TRBV2 and TRBJ1-4): EPEVTQTPSHQVTQMGQEVILRCVPISNHLYFYWYRQILGQKVEFLVSFYNNEISEKSEIFDDQFSVERPDGSNFTLKIRSTKLEDSAMYFCASVGTGYATNEKLFFGSGTQLSVL.

The gene calls are TRBV11-2 and TRBJ2-1, with TRBD2 identical over 11 bases. The J segment lost 7 bases and the V segment lost 5 bases, leaving 7 bases of the junction unmatched. Germline CDR1 SGHAT, CDR2 FQNNGV. The CDR3 has 15 residues. DNA of the CDR3: TGTGCCAGCAGCACAACTAGCGGGAGCGTGAATGAGCAGTTCTTC. Translation: CASSTTSGSVNEQFF.

J is TRBJ1-2 and V is TRBV5-8, with unresolved D. V was clipped by 2 bases and J by 13 bases, with 9 bases between them. This CDR3 comprises 10 residues. CDR1 is SGHTS, CDR2 YDEGEE, per germline. CDR3 in amino acids: CASSFRWSTF. CDR3 bases: TGTGCCAGCAGCTTTAGGTGGTCCACCTTC.

This chain links TRBV7-8 with TRBJ2-2, with 11 bases fitting TRBD2. The CDR3 is 15 amino acids. CDR1 and CDR2 (germline): SGHVS, FQNEAQ. The V and J ends lost 6 bases and 6 bases, in that order; junction bases with no gene match: 6. The chain's CDR3 is CASSTTSGTSGELFF. The CDR3 DNA sequence: TGTGCCAGCAGTACGACTAGCGGGACTTCCGGGGAGCTGTTTTTT. The full variable domain, completed using reference TRBV7-8 and TRBJ2-2, is GAGVSQSPRYKVAKRGQDVALRCDPISGHVSLFWYQQALGQGPEFLTYFQNEAQLDKSGLPSDRFFAERPEGSVSTLKIQRTQQEDSAVYLCASSTTSGTSGELFFGEGSRLTVL.

The V and J genes are TRBV6-6 and TRBJ2-1, with unresolved D. V dropped 7 bases and J dropped 0 bases, with 10 bases sitting between them. The germline CDR1 and CDR2 sequences are MNHNY and SVGAGI (reference sequence). This CDR3 contains 14 residues. The chain's CDR3 is CASNLRGSYNEQFF. CDR3 coding DNA: TGTGCCAGCAACCTGAGAGGCTCCTACAATGAGCAGTTCTTC.

This chain connects TRBV30 to TRBJ2-1; D call uncertain. Germline CDR1 and CDR2: GTSNPN and SVGIG (reference sequence). This CDR3 region has 13 residues. Trimming shortened V by 0 bases and J by 6 bases, and 9 bases separated the two germline ends. This CDR3 is CAWSVFVRNEQFF. The CDR3 DNA reads as TGTGCCTGGAGTGTGTTTGTCCGCAATGAGCAGTTCTTC.

In the case of this clone: A junction end diverges from the germline sequence, so it may reflect a read error. The CDR3 DNA reads as TGTGCTAGCAGCTTACGGCGGACCGGGGAGCTGTTTTTT. It codes for CASSLRRTGELFF. The genes are TRBV7-7 and TRBJ2-2; D remains ambiguous. CDR1 is SSHAT and CDR2 is FNYEAQ in the germline V gene (reference sequence). The CDR3 is 13 amino acids.

In DNA, the CDR3 is TGCGCCAGCAGCCAAGAGTCAGGGAGAGAGACCCAGTACTTC. Protein product: CASSQESGRETQYF. The chain recombines TRBV4-1 with TRBJ2-5, with D possibly called TRBD1 or TRBD2 (5 bases each). Germline V lookup: CDR1 MGHRA, CDR2 YSYEKL. This CDR3 region has 14 residues. The V end was cut by 0 bases, the J end by 4 bases, with 9 bases between.

This chain connects TRBV30 to TRBJ1-1, with D unresolved. Germline values: CDR1 GTSNPN, CDR2 SVGIG (reference sequence). The CDR3 loop spans 13 amino acids. V lost 2 bases and J 3 bases, leaving 10 bases between the germline ends. The CDR3 sequence: CAWSPLADTEAFF. The CDR3, as DNA: TGTGCCTGGAGTCCGCTCGCGGACACTGAAGCTTTCTTT.

Ten or more counts support this clone. This chain joins TRBV6-1 and TRBJ1-5; D gene uncertain. V was shortened by 1 base and J by 4 bases, with 17 bases between the two germline ends. CDR1 MNHNS and CDR2 SASEGT come from the germline V gene. The CDR3 is 17 residues long. Written as DNA, the CDR3 is TGTGCCAGCAGTGAAGTTGGATCCCTAGTCTTTAATCAGCCCCAGCATTTT. Translating it yields CASSEVGSLVFNQPQHF.

The V call is TRBV27, the J call TRBJ2-1; 8 nucleotides align to TRBD1. Germline CDR1 MNHEY, CDR2 SMNVEV (reference sequence). The CDR3 covers 17 residues. V lost 4 bases to trimming and J lost 12 bases; unmatched junction nucleotides: 20. The CDR3 region has the DNA TGTGCCAGCAGTTCCCCCTTCTGGACAGGGAGAAAAGCAGGGCAGTTCTTC. This sequence encodes CASSSPFWTGRKAGQFF.

The chain joins TRBV12-5 to TRBJ1-2, with D unclear. The CDR3 length is 15 residues. V lost 0 bases to trimming and J lost 8 bases, with 16 bases between them. CDR1 and CDR2 from the germline V gene are LGHNT and FRNRAP. As DNA, the CDR3 is TGTGCTAGTGGTTTGGTAGGTGTGAAATGGGAAGGCTACACCTTC. Its protein is CASGLVGVKWEGYTF.

This chain uses TRBV4-3 with TRBJ2-7; D tentatively fits TRBD1 or TRBD2 (5 bases each). The CDR3 covers 15 residues. CDR1 is LGHNA and CDR2 is YSLEER in the germline V gene. V lost 1 base to trimming and J lost 1 base, with 11 bases between them. CDR3 residues: CASSQGRGGSYEQYF. CDR3 bases: TGCGCCAGCAGCCAAGGACGTGGGGGATCCTACGAGCAGTACTTC.

V gene TRBV2 combines with J gene TRBJ2-7; 8 bases fit TRBD1. With 6 bases clipped from V and 0 bases from J, the junction kept 7 bases outside the gene matches. The CDR3 is made up of 15 amino acids. Germline V gives CDR1 SNHLY, CDR2 FYNNEI. CDR3 region: CASSLTGALSYEQYF. The CDR3 DNA follows: TGTGCCAGCAGCTTGACAGGGGCCCTCTCCTACGAGCAGTACTTC.

In DNA, the CDR3 is TGTGCCAGCAGCGAAGCCCCCCCAGGGCCAGGTAACGAAAAACTGTTTTTT. It encodes CASSEAPPGPGNEKLFF. This chain connects TRBV7-2 to TRBJ1-4, with D perhaps matching TRBD1 (5 bases). Trimming cost V 5 bases and J 8 bases, with 24 bases left between them. The CDR3 is made up of 17 amino acids. Germline lookup yields CDR1 SGHTA and CDR2 FQGNSA.

The chain carries TRBV28 and TRBJ1-4; D ambiguous. With 1 base removed from V and 4 bases from J, the gap between germline ends came to 13 bases. This CDR3 spans 16 amino acids. Germline V gives CDR1 MDHEN, CDR2 SYDVKM. This chain's CDR3 is CASSLSSGRDNEKLFF. DNA of the CDR3: TGTGCCAGCAGTTTATCTTCTGGGAGGGATAATGAAAAACTGTTTTTT. Filled out from reference TRBV28 and TRBJ1-4, the complete variable domain reads DVKVTQSSRYLVKRTGEKVFLECVQDMDHENMFWYRQDPGLGLRLIYFSYDVKMKEKGDIPEGYSVSREKKERFSLILESASTNQTSMYLCASSLSSGRDNEKLFFGSGTQLSVL.

The V gene is TRBV7-9, the J gene TRBJ2-1; D may match TRBD1 or TRBD2 (5 bases each). The V end was cut by 0 bases, the J end by 9 bases, with 9 bases between. Germline lookup yields CDR1 SEHNR and CDR2 FQNEAQ (reference sequence). The CDR3 runs to 13 residues. CDR3 residues: CASSLAGVAEQFF. DNA of the CDR3: TGTGCCAGCAGCTTAGCGGGGGTCGCTGAGCAGTTCTTC.

The chain employs TRBV5-4 and TRBJ2-7; D is possibly TRBD2 (6 bases). The CDR3 sequence is 17 residues long. The V end lost 4 bases, the J end lost 7 bases, and 27 bases lay between the germline ends. CDR1 and CDR2 from the germline V gene are SGHNT and YYREEE (reference sequence). For the CDR3, the DNA is TGTGCCAGCAGCCACAAGCTATCGGGGAGGAACGGAGGGGAGCAGTACTTC. It specifies CASSHKLSGRNGGEQYF.

About this clone itself: Other nucleotide sequences from this sample produce the same CDR3. The chain recombines TRBV4-1 with TRBJ2-7; tentatively, D is TRBD1 (6 bases). The germline V and J ends were trimmed by 1 base and 4 bases, with 17 bases remaining between them. Germline CDR1 MGHRA, CDR2 YSYEKL. The CDR3 has 16 residues. This CDR3 is CASSQGHRDNSYEQYF. The DNA for the CDR3 is TGCGCCAGCAGCCAAGGACACCGGGACAACTCTTACGAGCAGTACTTC.

Here the CDR3 DNA reads TGCGCCAGCAGCTTCACGACAGGGGCCACCTACGAGCAGTACTTC. It is translated as CASSFTTGATYEQYF. The rearrangement uses TRBV5-1 and TRBJ2-7, with TRBD1 identical over 8 bases. In germline, CDR1 is SGHRS, CDR2 YFSETQ. The CDR3 is made up of 15 amino acids. After removal of 2 bases from V and 2 bases from J, the junction contained 6 bases not matched to a gene. Supplemented by reference TRBV5-1 and TRBJ2-7, the full variable domain reads KAGVTQTPRYLIKTRGQQVTLSCSPISGHRSVSWYQQTPGQGLQFLFEYFSETQRNKGNFPGRFSGRQFSNSRSEMNVSTLELGDSALYLCASSFTTGATYEQYFGPGTRLTVT.

The table lists this clone with a few counts. The V and J genes are TRBV7-2 and TRBJ2-7; TRBD1 matches 8 bases. V lost 5 bases to trimming and J lost 4 bases; unmatched junction nucleotides: 1. The CDR3 is 12 residues long. Germline loops: CDR1 SGHTA, CDR2 FQGNSA. CDR3 amino acids: CASSGQGYEQYF. CDR3 in DNA: TGTGCCAGCAGCGGACAGGGTTACGAGCAGTACTTC. Looking up the rest from reference TRBV7-2 and TRBJ2-7 gives the full variable domain: GAGVSQSPSNKVTEKGKDVELRCDPISGHTALYWYRQSLGQGLEFLIYFQGNSAPDKSGLPSDRFSAERTGGSVSTLTIQRTQQEDSAVYLCASSGQGYEQYFGPGTRLTVT.